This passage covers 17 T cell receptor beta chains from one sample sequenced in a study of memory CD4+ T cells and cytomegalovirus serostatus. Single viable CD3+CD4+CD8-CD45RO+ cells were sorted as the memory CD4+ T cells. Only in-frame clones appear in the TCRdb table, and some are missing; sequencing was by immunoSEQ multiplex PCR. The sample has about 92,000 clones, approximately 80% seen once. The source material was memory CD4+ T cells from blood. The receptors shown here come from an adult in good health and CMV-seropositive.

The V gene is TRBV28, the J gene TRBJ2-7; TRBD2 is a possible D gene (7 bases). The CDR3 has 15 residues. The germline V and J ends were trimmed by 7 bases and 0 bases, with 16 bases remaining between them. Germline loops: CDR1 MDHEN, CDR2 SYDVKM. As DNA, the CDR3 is TGTGCCAGCACCTTAGGGGGAGGGTACTCCTACGAGCAGTACTTC. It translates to CASTLGGGYSYEQYF.

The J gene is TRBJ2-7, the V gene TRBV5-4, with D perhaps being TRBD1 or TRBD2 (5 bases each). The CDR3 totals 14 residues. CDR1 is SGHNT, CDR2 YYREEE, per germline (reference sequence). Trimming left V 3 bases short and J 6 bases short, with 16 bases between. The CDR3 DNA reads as TGTGCCAGCAGCTCGGGACCTACTGACGTCGAGCAGTACTTC. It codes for CASSSGPTDVEQYF. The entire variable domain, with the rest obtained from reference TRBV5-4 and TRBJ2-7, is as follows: ETGVTQSPTHLIKTRGQQVTLRCSSQSGHNTVSWYQQALGQGPQFIFQYYREEENGRGNFPPRFSGLQFPNYSSELNVNALELDDSALYLCASSSGPTDVEQYFGPGTRLTVT.

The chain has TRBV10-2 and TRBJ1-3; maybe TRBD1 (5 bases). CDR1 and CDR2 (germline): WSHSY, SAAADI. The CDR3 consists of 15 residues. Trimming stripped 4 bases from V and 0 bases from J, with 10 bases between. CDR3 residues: CASSGIGVSGNTIYF. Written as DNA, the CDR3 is TGCGCCAGCAGTGGAATAGGGGTCTCTGGAAACACCATATATTTT.

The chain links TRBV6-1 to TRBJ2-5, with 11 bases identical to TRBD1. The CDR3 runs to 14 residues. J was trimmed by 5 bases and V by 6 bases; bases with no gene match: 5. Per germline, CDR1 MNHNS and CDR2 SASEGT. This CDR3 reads CASSSGQGGETQYF. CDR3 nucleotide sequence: TGTGCCAGCAGCTCGGGACAGGGGGGGGAGACCCAGTACTTC.

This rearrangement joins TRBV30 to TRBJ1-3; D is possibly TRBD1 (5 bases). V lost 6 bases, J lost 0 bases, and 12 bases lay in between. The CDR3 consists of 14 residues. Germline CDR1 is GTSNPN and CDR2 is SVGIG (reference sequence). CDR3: CACRAGYSGNTIYF. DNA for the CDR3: TGTGCCTGCAGGGCAGGCTACTCTGGAAACACCATATATTTT.

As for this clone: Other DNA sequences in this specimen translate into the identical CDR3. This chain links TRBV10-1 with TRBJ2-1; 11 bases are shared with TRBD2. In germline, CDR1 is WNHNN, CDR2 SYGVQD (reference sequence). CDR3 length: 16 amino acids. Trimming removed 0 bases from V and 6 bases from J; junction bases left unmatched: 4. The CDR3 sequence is CASSESRLAGGNEQFF. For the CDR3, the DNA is TGCGCCAGCAGTGAGTCCCGCCTAGCGGGAGGCAATGAGCAGTTCTTC.

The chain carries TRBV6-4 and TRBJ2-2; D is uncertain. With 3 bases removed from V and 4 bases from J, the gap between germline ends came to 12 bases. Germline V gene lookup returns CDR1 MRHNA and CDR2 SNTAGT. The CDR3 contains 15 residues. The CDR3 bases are TGTGCCAGCAGTGAAGGCAGTTACGGCACCGGGGAGCTGTTTTTT. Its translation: CASSEGSYGTGELFF.

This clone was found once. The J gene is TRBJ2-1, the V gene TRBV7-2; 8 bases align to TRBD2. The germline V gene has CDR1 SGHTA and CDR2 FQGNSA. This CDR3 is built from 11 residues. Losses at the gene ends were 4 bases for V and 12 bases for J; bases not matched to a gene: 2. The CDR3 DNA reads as TGTGCCAGCAGCTCCAGCGGGGGGCAGTTCTTC. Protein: CASSSSGGQFF.

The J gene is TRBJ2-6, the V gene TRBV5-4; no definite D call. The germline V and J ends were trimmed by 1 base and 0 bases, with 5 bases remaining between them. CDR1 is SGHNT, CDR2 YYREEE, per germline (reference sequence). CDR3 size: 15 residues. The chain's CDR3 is CASSLRASGANVLTF. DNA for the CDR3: TGTGCCAGCAGCTTGCGGGCCTCTGGGGCCAACGTCCTGACTTTC.

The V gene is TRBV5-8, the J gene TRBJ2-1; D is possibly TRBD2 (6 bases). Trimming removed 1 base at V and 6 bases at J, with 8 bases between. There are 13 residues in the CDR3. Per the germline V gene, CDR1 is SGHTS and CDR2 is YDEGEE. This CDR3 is CASSLWRVNEQFF. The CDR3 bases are TGTGCCAGCAGCTTGTGGAGGGTCAATGAGCAGTTCTTC.

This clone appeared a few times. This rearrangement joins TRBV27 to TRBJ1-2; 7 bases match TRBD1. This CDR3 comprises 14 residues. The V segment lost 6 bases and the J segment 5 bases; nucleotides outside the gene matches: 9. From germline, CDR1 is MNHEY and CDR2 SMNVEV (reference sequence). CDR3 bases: TGTGCCAGCAGGAAGGGGGCGAGGGAGTATGGCTACACCTTC. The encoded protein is CASRKGAREYGYTF.

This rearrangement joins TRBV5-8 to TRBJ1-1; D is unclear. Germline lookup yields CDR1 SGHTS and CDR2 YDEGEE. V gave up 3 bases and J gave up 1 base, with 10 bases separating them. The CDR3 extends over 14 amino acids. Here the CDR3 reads CASSSRTANTEAFF. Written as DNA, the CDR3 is TGTGCCAGCAGCTCACGGACGGCGAACACTGAAGCTTTCTTT.

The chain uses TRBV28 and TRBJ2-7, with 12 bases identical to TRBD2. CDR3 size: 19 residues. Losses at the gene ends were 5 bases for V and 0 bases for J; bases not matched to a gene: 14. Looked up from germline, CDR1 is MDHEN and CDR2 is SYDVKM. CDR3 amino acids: CASSPRAGLAGQSSYEQYF. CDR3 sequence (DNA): TGTGCCAGCAGTCCAAGGGCGGGACTAGCGGGCCAAAGCTCCTACGAGCAGTACTTC. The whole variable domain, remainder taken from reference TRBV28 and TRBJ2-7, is DVKVTQSSRYLVKRTGEKVFLECVQDMDHENMFWYRQDPGLGLRLIYFSYDVKMKEKGDIPEGYSVSREKKERFSLILESASTNQTSMYLCASSPRAGLAGQSSYEQYFGPGTRLTVT.

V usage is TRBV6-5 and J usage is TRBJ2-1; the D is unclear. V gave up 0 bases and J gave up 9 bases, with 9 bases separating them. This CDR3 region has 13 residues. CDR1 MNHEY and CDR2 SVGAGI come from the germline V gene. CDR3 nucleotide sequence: TGTGCCAGCAGTTACTCTGGCCTAACTGAGCAGTTCTTC. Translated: CASSYSGLTEQFF.

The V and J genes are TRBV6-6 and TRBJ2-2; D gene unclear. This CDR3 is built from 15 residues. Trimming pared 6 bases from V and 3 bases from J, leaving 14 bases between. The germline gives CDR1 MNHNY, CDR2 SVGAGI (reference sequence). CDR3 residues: CASRAPGRDTGELFF. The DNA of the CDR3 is TGTGCCAGCAGAGCACCGGGCCGAGACACCGGGGAGCTGTTTTTT.

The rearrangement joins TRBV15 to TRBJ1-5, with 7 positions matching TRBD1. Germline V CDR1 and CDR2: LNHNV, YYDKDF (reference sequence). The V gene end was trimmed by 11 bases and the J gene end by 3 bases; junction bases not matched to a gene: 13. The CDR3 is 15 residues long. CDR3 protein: CASSPGTAVNQPQHF. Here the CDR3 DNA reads TGTGCCTCCTCTCCCGGGACAGCAGTCAATCAGCCCCAGCATTTT. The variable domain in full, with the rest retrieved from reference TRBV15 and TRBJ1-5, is DAMVIQNPRYQVTQFGKPVTLSCSQTLNHNVMYWYQQKSSQAPKLLFHYYDKDFNNEADTPDNFQSRRPNTSFCFLDIRSPGLGDTAMYLCASSPGTAVNQPQHFGDGTRLSIL.

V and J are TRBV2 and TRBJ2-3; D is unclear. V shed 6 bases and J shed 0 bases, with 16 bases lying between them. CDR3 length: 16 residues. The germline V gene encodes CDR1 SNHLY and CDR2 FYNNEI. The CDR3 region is CASRERFLTSTDTQYF. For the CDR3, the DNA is TGTGCCAGCAGGGAACGATTCCTTACTAGCACAGATACGCAGTATTTT.